The clone carrying this T cell receptor beta chain was detected many times. The sample comes from a study of response to subunit inactivated influenza vaccine. TCRdb itself ran the RT-PCR reads through MiXCR, one entry per CDR3 protein. The repertoire consists of fewer than 650,000 distinct CDR3 sequences, with 10% to 15% occurring once and the leading ten covering around 13%. The CDR3 has 14 amino acids. Trimming cost V 3 bases and J 8 bases; bases outside gene matches: 8. CDR1 is DFQATT and CDR2 is SNEGSKA in the germline V gene (reference sequence). The V call is TRBV20-1, the J call TRBJ1-4, with TRBD1 identical over 8 bases. The source is a man aged 45-65 years who received an inactivated influenza vaccine. Here the sequenced sample was PBMCs from blood, taken more than 35 days after vaccination. The CDR3 DNA reads TGCAGTGCTAGGCCGACAGGGGATGGGGAAAAACTGTTTTTT. This translates into CSARPTGDGEKLFF.